This T cell receptor beta chain was sequenced in a study of T cells in localized non-small cell lung cancer. Study-wide results and caveats: Appearance in adjacent lung was seen for a median approximately 58 of the top 100 tumor clones. Since sequencing was restricted to only one region of the tumor, intratumor heterogeneity remains a possibility. Uninvolved adjacent lung, not tumor, had the highest T cell clonality. Elevated blood T cell density was associated with longer overall survival.

Per germline, CDR1 MNHEY and CDR2 SMNVEV (reference sequence). CDR3 length equals 14 residues. V shed 3 bases and J 0 bases; nucleotides not matched to a gene: 0. A note on this clone: Its specificity is unknown.

Data came from immunoSEQ multiplex PCR; TCRdb stores just in-frame clones and leaves some out. Among nearly 25,000 clones listed, 80% to 95% were seen once. The TCR comes from a man aged 40-75 years with stage III squamous cell lung carcinoma. The source was peripheral blood, collected before any cancer treatment. This rearrangement joins TRBV27 to TRBJ1-1; the match to TRBD1 covers 8 bases. CDR3 region: CASSLGQVNTEAFF. The CDR3 nucleotides read TGTGCCAGCAGTTTGGGACAGGTGAACACTGAAGCTTTCTTT.